A single sample gave rise to the 2 T cell receptor beta chains below, sequenced in a study of blood T cell repertoires in COVID-19. The data were produced by immunoSEQ multiplex PCR, yet TCRdb's version contains in-frame clones alone and is incomplete. This repertoire shows 90,000 to 150,000 clones, over 75% found once; its top ten account for 9.5% to 13%. Sequencing was done on a sample of peripheral blood. These receptors were collected from a man aged 80 or over with acute or convalescent COVID-19.

The rearrangement joins TRBV7-9 to TRBJ1-1; 8 nucleotides line up with TRBD1. The CDR3 length is 14 residues. Looked up from germline, CDR1 is SEHNR and CDR2 is FQNEAQ (reference sequence). With 5 bases clipped from V and 7 bases from J, the junction kept 9 bases outside the gene matches. CDR3 nucleotide sequence: TGTGCCAGCAGCCTATCTCAGGGGGCAAGTGAAGCTTTCTTT. Translated: CASSLSQGASEAFF.

The sample holds a few counts of this clone. The V call is TRBV19, the J call TRBJ1-2; D is perhaps TRBD1 (6 bases). This CDR3 has 12 residues. The germline V gene encodes CDR1 LNHDA and CDR2 SQIVND (reference sequence). V was pared by 8 bases and J by 3 bases, with 10 bases between. DNA for the CDR3: TGTGCCAGTTACGGGACATACTATGGCTACACCTTC. It yields the protein CASYGTYYGYTF.